This T cell receptor (beta chain) derives from a study of blood T cell repertoires in COVID-19. As for the study in general: Samples of COVID-19 (acute and convalescent) were obtained from the United States, Italy and Spain.

Per the original methods: Amplified reference gene primers provided the basis for estimating nucleated cell counts. Sequencing was performed with immunoSEQ multiplex PCR; in TCRdb, only in-frame clones are kept and a portion is missing. V and J calls and clone size are given by that table; D and trimming were obtained from the DNA. The sample gives about 120,000 clones, roughly four fifths of which show up once; about a sixth is in the top ten. The CDR3 is made up of 15 amino acids. Germline CDR1 and CDR2: SGHNT and YYREEE (reference sequence). V was clipped by 1 base and J by 5 bases; unmatched bases: 3.

The chain links TRBV5-4 to TRBJ2-3; TRBD1 matches 11 bases. The sequenced sample was peripheral blood. The TCR sequence derives from a man aged 25 to 40 with COVID-19, enrolled during active disease. The CDR3 region is CASSLYGTGGDTQYF. CDR3 nucleotide sequence: TGTGCCAGCAGCTTGTATGGGACAGGGGGAGATACGCAGTATTTT.